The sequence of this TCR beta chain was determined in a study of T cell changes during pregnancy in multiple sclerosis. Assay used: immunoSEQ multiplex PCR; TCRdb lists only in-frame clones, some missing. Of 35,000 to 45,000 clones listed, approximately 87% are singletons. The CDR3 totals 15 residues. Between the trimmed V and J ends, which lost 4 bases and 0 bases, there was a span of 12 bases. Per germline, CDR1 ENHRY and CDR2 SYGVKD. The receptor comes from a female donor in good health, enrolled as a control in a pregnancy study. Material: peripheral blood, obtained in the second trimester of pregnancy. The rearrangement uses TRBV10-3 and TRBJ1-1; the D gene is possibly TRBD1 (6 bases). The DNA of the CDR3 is TGTGCCATCAGTGCGGCAGGGGCCGTGAACACTGAAGCTTTCTTT. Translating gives CAISAAGAVNTEAFF.